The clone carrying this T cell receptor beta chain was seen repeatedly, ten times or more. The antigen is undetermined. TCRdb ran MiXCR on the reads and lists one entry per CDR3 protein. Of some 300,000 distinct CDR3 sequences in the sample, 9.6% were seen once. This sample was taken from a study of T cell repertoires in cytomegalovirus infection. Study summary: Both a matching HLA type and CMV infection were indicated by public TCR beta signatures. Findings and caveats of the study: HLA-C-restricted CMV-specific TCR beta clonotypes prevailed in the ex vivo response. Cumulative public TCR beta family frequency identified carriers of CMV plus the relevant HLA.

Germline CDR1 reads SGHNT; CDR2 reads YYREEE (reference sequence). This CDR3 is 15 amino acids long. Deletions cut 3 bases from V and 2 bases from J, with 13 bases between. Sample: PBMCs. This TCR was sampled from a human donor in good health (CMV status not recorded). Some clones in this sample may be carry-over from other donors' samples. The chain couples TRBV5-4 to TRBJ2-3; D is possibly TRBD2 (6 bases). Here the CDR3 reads CASSSGRGATDTQYF. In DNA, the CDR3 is TGTGCCAGCAGCTCTGGGCGGGGAGCCACAGATACGCAGTATTTT.